The T cell receptor beta chain described here comes from a study of OX40 agonist ivuxolimab in advanced cancers. About the investigation overall: Ivuxolimab was a fully human IgG2 agonistic monoclonal antibody targeting the costimulatory receptor OX40 (CD134). Intravenous ivuxolimab was administered to patients every 2 weeks at six dose levels: 0.01, 0.1, 0.3, 1.5, 3 and 10 mg/kg. Of the roughly 52 dose-escalation patients, hepatocellular carcinoma was present in 19, melanoma in approximately 15, renal cell carcinoma in 9 and head and neck cancer in 9. A male proportion of approximately 83% and a mean age of approximately 61 years, ranging from about 23 to 90, were recorded for the dose-escalation cohort. Prior anti-PD-1, anti-PD-L1 or anti-CTLA-4 therapy was permitted, and checkpoint inhibitors had been received by more than 35% of dose-escalation patients. Partial responses occurred in three dose-escalation patients, of whom one had hepatocellular carcinoma and two had cutaneous melanoma. The point of sequencing TCRbeta in the periphery was to test whether ivuxolimab changed TCR sequence diversity and drove clonal T-cell expansion. The paper reports the monotherapy dose-escalation portion (N of about 50 patients) of the phase I ivuxolimab trial. The investigation overall reported the following: After ivuxolimab, expanded clones were on average more numerous among CD8+ T cells than among CD4+ T cells. Low levels of normalized T-cell clonal expansion were also seen in some patients who did not respond. Partial responders in the 0.1-3.0 mg/kg groups had among the lowest normalized peripheral clonal expansion, especially among CD8+ T cells. The antigen specificity of the clonally expanded peripheral T cells was not determined. Clonal expansion of both CD4+ and CD8+ blood T cells was observed from baseline to week 6 at doses 0.1 to 3.0 mg/kg.

V is reduced by 2 bases and J by 5 bases, leaving a spacing of 5 bases between them. CDR1 and CDR2, per the germline V gene, are SGHDT and YYEEEE. Including the terminal cysteine and phenylalanine, the CDR3 comprises 12 residues. The entry retains the CDR3 DNA only, 36 bases that are in frame from base 1. The trial excluded patients who had a history of autoimmune disease or who were on systemic immunosuppression. Peripheral blood for TCR sequencing was collected from all dose cohorts at baseline, on cycle 4 day 1, and on cycle 7 day 1. The samples were drawn from a first-in-human, open-label, multicenter phase I dose-escalation trial of ivuxolimab. Adults with locally advanced or metastatic melanoma, renal cell, hepatocellular, or head and neck squamous cell carcinoma were enrolled in the trial. Before TCR sequencing, CD4+ T cells and CD8+ T cells from peripheral blood were sorted into separate populations.

To sequence the TCRbeta CDR3 region, genomic DNA was isolated from the sorted cells. The immunoSEQ Assay was used to sequence the TCRbeta CDR3 regions. The table comes from immuneACCESS by way of TCRdb, which keeps in-frame sequences with V and J called. Part of the clones is missing from these tables; in studies checked, under half for an unresolved V gene and the rest for unknown reasons. The sample data list about 12,000 clones, and approximately 80% of these were observed just once. The ten largest account for roughly a fifth of the sample. With respect to this clone: Its antigen remains unidentified. No quality values exist for individual bases; no much larger clone is one base distant.

Sequenced here: CD4+ or CD8+ T cells sorted from blood, sampled in a trial of the OX40 agonist ivuxolimab. The rearrangement joined TRBV5-6 to TRBJ2-1; the D segment cannot be called with confidence. This TCR came from an adult with an advanced solid tumor such as melanoma, head and neck, liver or kidney cancer. The CDR3 region: CASSFQDNEQFF. At the DNA level, the sequence is TGTGCCAGCAGCTTCCAGGACAATGAGCAGTTCTTC.